The rows below give T cell receptor beta chains drawn from one sample of a study of cytomegalovirus exposure and HLA in healthy donors. Sequenced by immunoSEQ multiplex PCR; TCRdb stores in-frame clones only, minus some. The sample consists of around 100,000 clones, 73% of them appearing once. Source material: PBMCs. The receptors derive from a middle-aged man in good health and CMV-seronegative. The CDR3 runs from the conserved cysteine through the conserved F or W. D genes are given only for firm matches. Clone size is stated in some rows and not others, as once, few, many or a class when expanded.

clone_size,d_call,j_call,v_call,cdr3_nt,cdr3_aa
NA,NA,TRBJ2-3,TRBV4-1,TGCGCCAGCAGCATACAGGGGACTAGCACAGATACGCAGTATTTT,CASSIQGTSTDTQYF
NA,NA,TRBJ1-2,TRBV6-1,TGTGCCAGCAGTCAAAGGCCCGGACTTCAATATGGCTACACCTTC,CASSQRPGLQYGYTF
NA,NA,TRBJ1-4,TRBV4-2,TGTGCCAGCAGCCAGACCGGGGGGACTAATGAAAAACTGTTTTTT,CASSQTGGTNEKLFF
once,NA,TRBJ2-1,TRBV7-2,TGTGCCAGCAGCTTAGCAGGGGACTACAATGAGCAGTTCTTC,CASSLAGDYNEQFF
NA,TRBD1,TRBJ2-7,TRBV12-5,TGTGCTAGTGGACCCCGACAGGGGGCGGCCGAGCAGTACTTC,CASGPRQGAAEQYF
NA,TRBD1,TRBJ1-3,TRBV4-1,TGCGCCAGCAGCCGAAAGCTGACAACAGGGGGCTCTGGAAACACCATATATTTT,CASSRKLTTGGSGNTIYF
NA,NA,TRBJ1-5,TRBV5-1,TGCGCCAGCAGCTTGGACAGTCCCAATCAGCCCCAGCATTTT,CASSLDSPNQPQHF
NA,NA,TRBJ2-1,TRBV29-1,TGCAGCGCAGGGACTCGCAATGAGCAGTTCTTC,CSAGTRNEQFF
NA,TRBD1,TRBJ1-1,TRBV4-1,TGCGCCAGCAGCCGACAGGGGGTGAACACTGAAGCTTTCTTT,CASSRQGVNTEAFF
NA,TRBD1,TRBJ2-5,TRBV11-1,TGTGCCAGCAGCCGGACAGGGGGGACCCAGTACTTC,CASSRTGGTQYF
NA,NA,TRBJ1-2,TRBV7-2,TGTGCCAGCAGCTTAAATAATTATGGCTACACCTTC,CASSLNNYGYTF
NA,NA,TRBJ2-3,TRBV9,TGTGCCAGCAGCGTAGTCCCTGAGGGGGGAGGGACAGATACGCAGTATTTT,CASSVVPEGGGTDTQYF
NA,NA,TRBJ1-2,TRBV6-1,TGTGCCAGCAGTGAGTATGGTACTTTGGACGGACTGCCGTACGGCTACACCTTC,CASSEYGTLDGLPYGYTF
NA,NA,TRBJ2-5,TRBV2,TGTGCCAGCAGGATGGGGGGGGCCCTAGAGACCCAGTACTTC,CASRMGGALETQYF
NA,TRBD1,TRBJ2-7,TRBV5-1,TGCGCCAGCAGCTCTACAGGGGGGTCCGAGCAGTACTTC,CASSSTGGSEQYF
once,NA,TRBJ2-2,TRBV29-1,TGCAGCGTTGAAGGGAGGACCGGGGAGCTGTTTTTT,CSVEGRTGELFF
NA,NA,TRBJ1-1,TRBV5-1,TGCGCCAGCAGCTTGATGGGGGGGGGCACTGAAGCTTTCTTT,CASSLMGGGTEAFF
once,TRBD2,TRBJ2-1,TRBV7-3,TGTGCCAGCAGCTTGAGCGGGGGTTGGGTAAATGAGCAGTTCTTC,CASSLSGGWVNEQFF
NA,NA,TRBJ2-3,TRBV7-2,TGTGCCAGCAGCTTAGATCGCGGATGGCAGTATTTT,CASSLDRGWQYF
NA,NA,TRBJ2-1,TRBV28,TGTGCCAGCAGTTTATTAGGGGTGGGTGAGCAGTTCTTC,CASSLLGVGEQFF
once,NA,TRBJ2-7,TRBV6-6,TGTGCCAGCAGCTCTACAGGGTCCTACGAGCAGTACTTC,CASSSTGSYEQYF
few,TRBD1,TRBJ1-5,TRBV5-1,TGCGCCAGCAGTTATTCAGGGGGCGGGGGTCAGCCCCAGCATTTT,CASSYSGGGGQPQHF
NA,TRBD1,TRBJ2-3,TRBV7-6,TGTGCCAGCAGCCCCCTCTACGGACAGGGGATCGATACGCAGTATTTT,CASSPLYGQGIDTQYF
NA,TRBD1,TRBJ2-6,TRBV2,TGTGCCAGCAGTGGGGACAGGGGGCTGGGGGCCAACGTCCTGACTTTC,CASSGDRGLGANVLTF
NA,NA,TRBJ2-2,TRBV5-4,TGTGCCAGCAGCTTGGGCGGGGCCAACCTTAACACCGGGGAGCTGTTTTTT,CASSLGGANLNTGELFF
NA,TRBD1,TRBJ2-5,TRBV5-4,TGTGCCAGCAGCTTGGCCTTTTCAGGGGGCTTGGGAGAGACCCAGTACTTC,CASSLAFSGGLGETQYF
NA,NA,TRBJ2-1,TRBV7-9,TGTGCCAGCAGCTCCTCCTACTATCAGTATGAGCAGTTCTTC,CASSSSYYQYEQFF
NA,TRBD2,TRBJ2-7,TRBV4-2,TGTGCCAGCAGCGTTACTAGCGGGGGTGATTTTTACGAGCAGTACTTC,CASSVTSGGDFYEQYF
few,TRBD1,TRBJ2-5,TRBV29-1,TGCAGCGTTGAGGGACAGGAAGAGACCCAGTACTTC,CSVEGQEETQYF
NA,TRBD2,TRBJ2-5,TRBV13,TGTGCCAGCAGCTGGGGGGGACTTATAGTCGGGGAGACCCAGTACTTC,CASSWGGLIVGETQYF
NA,TRBD2,TRBJ2-7,TRBV5-1,TGCGCCAGCAGCTCGGGCGGGGGTTACGAGCAGTACTTC,CASSSGGGYEQYF
NA,TRBD1,TRBJ1-6,TRBV5-4,TGTGCCAGCAGCTTGGCGGCAGGACAGGGTAATTCACCCCTCCACTTT,CASSLAAGQGNSPLHF
NA,TRBD1,TRBJ1-5,TRBV6-5,TGTGCCAGCAGTACCGGACAGGCATATCAGCCCCAGCATTTT,CASSTGQAYQPQHF
NA,NA,TRBJ1-6,TRBV19,TGTGCCAGTAGTATCCAGACAACGGGAAATTCACCCCTCCACTTT,CASSIQTTGNSPLHF
few,TRBD1,TRBJ1-4,TRBV5-1,TGCGCCAGCAGGGCAGGGGGAAGTACTAATGAAAAACTGTTTTTT,CASRAGGSTNEKLFF
NA,NA,TRBJ2-5,TRBV5-4,TGTGCCAGCAGCTTGGGCCTACTAGCAACGGGAGAGACCCAGTACTTC,CASSLGLLATGETQYF
NA,NA,TRBJ1-2,TRBV6-1,TGTGCCAGCAGCCCCGGGGAGGGAGGGAATGGCTACACCTTC,CASSPGEGGNGYTF
NA,NA,TRBJ2-1,TRBV7-6,TGTGCCAGCAGCTCCCCTACTGACAACCCGTTCTTC,CASSSPTDNPFF
NA,NA,TRBJ2-5,TRBV18,TGTGCCAGCTCACCGCAAGCTTACCGGGAGACCCAGTACTTC,CASSPQAYRETQYF
few,NA,TRBJ2-6,TRBV4-3,TGCGCCAGCAGCCTTGCGGGTACGATGAGCTCTGGGGCCAACGTCCTGACTTTC,CASSLAGTMSSGANVLTF
NA,NA,TRBJ2-7,TRBV6-1,TGTGCCAGCAGTGAAGATCCACGGGGTGGGGAGCAGTACTTC,CASSEDPRGGEQYF
few,TRBD1,TRBJ1-1,TRBV29-1,TGCAGCGCCCCGGACAGGGCGTCCACTGAAGCTTTCTTT,CSAPDRASTEAFF
NA,NA,TRBJ1-4,TRBV4-2,TGTGCCAGCAGCCGTGGGACTTCCGAAAAACTGTTTTTT,CASSRGTSEKLFF
NA,TRBD1,TRBJ2-7,TRBV7-7,TGTGCCAGCAGCCCTGGGACAGGGGTCTCCTACGAGCAGTACTTC,CASSPGTGVSYEQYF
once,TRBD1,TRBJ2-3,TRBV4-3,TGCGCCAGCAGCCAAGATTGGGGACAGGGGGGAGATACGCAGTATTTT,CASSQDWGQGGDTQYF
NA,TRBD1,TRBJ1-2,TRBV27,TGTGCCAGCAGTTTTAATCCTCGGACAGGGGACTATGGCTACACCTTC,CASSFNPRTGDYGYTF
NA,NA,TRBJ2-3,TRBV10-3,TGTGCCATCAGTGAAGAAGCGGATACGCAGTATTTT,CAISEEADTQYF
once,NA,TRBJ2-5,TRBV5-1,TGCGCCAGCAGCAAGACAGCGGGCGAGACCCAGTACTTC,CASSKTAGETQYF
NA,NA,TRBJ2-7,TRBV7-2,TGTGCCAGCAGCTTAGCATTCGGAGTTTACGCGGGTGACGAGCAGTACTTC,CASSLAFGVYAGDEQYF
NA,TRBD1,TRBJ2-7,TRBV19,TGTGCCAGTAGTATAGGGACAGGGACGGACGAGCAGTACTTC,CASSIGTGTDEQYF
few,NA,TRBJ1-1,TRBV5-1,TGCGCCAGCAGCTTGGGTCCGGGCTCGGGGACTGAAGCTTTCTTT,CASSLGPGSGTEAFF
once,NA,TRBJ2-3,TRBV7-6,TGTGCCAGCAGTTCGCAGTGGGGCAGGGAAGTCTCGCAGTATTTT,CASSSQWGREVSQYF
few,TRBD1,TRBJ2-5,TRBV27,TGTGCCAGCAGTAGGGGGACAGTCATCGCCCAAGAGACCCAGTACTTC,CASSRGTVIAQETQYF
NA,TRBD1,TRBJ2-5,TRBV10-3,TGTGCCATCAGCTTTGACAGGGAGACGGAGACCCAGTACTTC,CAISFDRETETQYF
NA,TRBD1,TRBJ1-1,TRBV7-2,TGTGCCAGCAGCCCTGGGACAGATAACACTGAAGCTTTCTTT,CASSPGTDNTEAFF
NA,NA,TRBJ1-5,TRBV4-2,TGTGCCAGCAGCCTGGGACTTAATCAGCCCCAGCATTTT,CASSLGLNQPQHF
NA,NA,TRBJ2-7,TRBV9,TGTGCCAGCAGCGTTCGTCAGGGCGACGAGCAGTACTTC,CASSVRQGDEQYF
NA,NA,TRBJ1-1,TRBV5-4,TGTGCCAGCAGCTTGGGACTTGACACTGAAGCTTTCTTT,CASSLGLDTEAFF
NA,TRBD1,TRBJ2-3,TRBV6-5,TGTGCCAGCAGTTACTTAGGACAGGGGGCAGATACGCAGTATTTT,CASSYLGQGADTQYF
NA,TRBD2,TRBJ2-3,TRBV27,TGTGCCAGCAGTATTGGACTAGCGGGGGGGCATCACACAGATACGCAGTATTTT,CASSIGLAGGHHTDTQYF